This is a list of T cell receptor beta chains from one sample in a study of cytomegalovirus exposure and HLA in healthy donors. Produced via immunoSEQ multiplex PCR; TCRdb's table is partial and in-frame only. Of roughly 150,000 clones listed, roughly nine tenths are singletons. The sample was PBMCs. The receptors come from a woman aged 18-29 years in good health and CMV-seropositive. The CDR3 runs from the conserved cysteine through the conserved F or W. A D gene is named only where the DNA matches it firmly. Part of the rows lack a size; the others show once, few, many or a class for expanded clones.

d_gene	v_gene	j_gene	abundance	CDR3nt	CDR3aa
TRBD2	TRBV5-1	TRBJ2-1	-	TGCGCCAGCAGCGCGCTAGCGGGAGGGCCCAACTCCTACAATGAGCAGTTCTTC	CASSALAGGPNSYNEQFF
TRBD2	TRBV6-5	TRBJ2-7	few	TGTGCCAGCAGCCGACTAGCGGGAGGACCCTACGAGCAGTACTTC	CASSRLAGGPYEQYF
TRBD1	TRBV2	TRBJ2-6	-	TGTGCCAGCAGTGGGCCGGGACAGGGAGCTGGGGCCAACGTCCTGACTTTC	CASSGPGQGAGANVLTF
TRBD1	TRBV27	TRBJ1-2	few	TGTGCCAGCAGTATCTGGACAGGGGTGGATTACTATGGCTACACCTTC	CASSIWTGVDYYGYTF
-	TRBV2	TRBJ2-7	-	TGTGCCAGCACCTCCCGGGTAGCGGACTCCTACGAGCAGTACTTC	CASTSRVADSYEQYF
-	TRBV28	TRBJ1-5	few	TGTGCCAGTTGGGGGCGGCGCCGCTATGAGCCCCAGCATTTT	CASWGRRRYEPQHF
TRBD2	TRBV12-5	TRBJ2-3	-	TGTGCTAGTGGTTTCGTGACTAGCGGCACAGATACGCAGTATTTT	CASGFVTSGTDTQYF
-	TRBV5-1	TRBJ2-2	once	TGCGCCAGCAGTTACTCAGGGGAAACCGGGGAGCTGTTTTTT	CASSYSGETGELFF
TRBD2	TRBV5-1	TRBJ2-3	-	TGCGCCAGCAGCTGGACTAGCGGGAGGAGTACAGATACGCAGTATTTT	CASSWTSGRSTDTQYF
TRBD1	TRBV9	TRBJ1-1	-	TGTGCCAGCAGCGTCAACAGGGGAACTGAAGCTTTCTTT	CASSVNRGTEAFF
TRBD1	TRBV2	TRBJ2-1	-	TGTGCCAGCAGTTGGCAGGGGGCTTATGAGCAGTTCTTC	CASSWQGAYEQFF
-	TRBV30	TRBJ2-5	-	TGTGCCTGGAGTGTACAGGGTACGGAGACCCAGTACTTC	CAWSVQGTETQYF
TRBD1	TRBV9	TRBJ1-1	-	TGTGCCAGCAGCCCGGCGGGACAGGGGTTTTGGGCTGAAGCTTTCTTT	CASSPAGQGFWAEAFF
TRBD2	TRBV9	TRBJ2-7	-	TGTGCCAGCAGCGACGGACTAGCGGGCTCCTACGAGCAGTACTTC	CASSDGLAGSYEQYF
-	TRBV6-5	TRBJ1-2	-	TGTGCCAGCAGGCCCACCGGGTCCCGTTATGGCTACACCTTC	CASRPTGSRYGYTF
-	TRBV29-1	TRBJ2-1	-	TGCAGCGGGTTACCCGGGACTAATGAGCAGTTCTTC	CSGLPGTNEQFF
-	TRBV5-1	TRBJ2-3	-	TGCGCCAGCAGCTTACTAGCTTCAGATACGCAGTATTTT	CASSLLASDTQYF
-	TRBV27	TRBJ2-7	-	TGTGCCAGCAGGAGACAGATTACGGCCTACGAGCAGTACTTC	CASRRQITAYEQYF
-	TRBV7-7	TRBJ2-5	-	TGTGCCAGCGCTGAGCGAGAGACCCAGTACTTC	CASAERETQYF
-	TRBV30	TRBJ2-3	few	TGTGCCTGGAGTGAAACCCATCGACAGTTCACAGATACGCAGTATTTT	CAWSETHRQFTDTQYF
-	TRBV6-1	TRBJ2-1	-	TGTGCCAGTACGGACAATGAGCAGTTCTTC	CASTDNEQFF
TRBD2	TRBV28	TRBJ2-7	-	TGTGCCAGCAGGGGACTAGCCTACGAGCAGTACTTC	CASRGLAYEQYF